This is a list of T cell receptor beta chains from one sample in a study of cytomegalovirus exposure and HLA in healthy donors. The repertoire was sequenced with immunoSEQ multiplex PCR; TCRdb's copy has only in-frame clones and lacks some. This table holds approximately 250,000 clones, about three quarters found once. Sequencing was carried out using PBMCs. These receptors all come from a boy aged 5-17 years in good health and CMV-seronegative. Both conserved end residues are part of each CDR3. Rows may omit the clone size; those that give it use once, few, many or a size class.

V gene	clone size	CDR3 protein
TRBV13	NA	CASSLGRGGALYEQYF
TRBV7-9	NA	CSSSFGTSGEDEQFF
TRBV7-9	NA	CASSFSSGNTGELFF
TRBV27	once	CASSLIGGGPGELFF
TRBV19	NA	CASSILRERTEAFF
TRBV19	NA	CALLSSGDRVQETQYF
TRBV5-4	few	CASTVGGRDYGYTF
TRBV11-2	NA	CASSLGTGARNPDTQYF
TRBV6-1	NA	CASSERGEQFF
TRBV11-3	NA	CASSLDHSQETQYF
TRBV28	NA	CASSPPRAFSGNTIYF
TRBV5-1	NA	CASSFNPRTSGLGDTQYF
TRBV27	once	CASSLGGYEQYF
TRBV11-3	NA	CASSPLPGTGATEAFF
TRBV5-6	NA	CASSLMPGTNYGYTF
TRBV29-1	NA	CSVAGLAGVVDTQYF
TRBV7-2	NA	CASSLDSPDEQFF
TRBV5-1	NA	CASSPTGQGGDTQYF
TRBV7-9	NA	CASSPTGVINTIYF
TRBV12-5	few	CASGSSRNNYGYTF
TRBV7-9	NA	CASSFGLAEETQYF
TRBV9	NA	CASSVDWGLSVDTQYF
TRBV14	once	CASSQAVGGARSEQYF
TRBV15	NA	CAITGQGAYNEQFF
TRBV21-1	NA	CASSKKERALEETQYF
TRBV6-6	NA	CASRAAGGGGYGYTF
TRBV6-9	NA	CASADRGQTNEKLFF
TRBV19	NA	CASSINSAEAFF
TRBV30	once	CAWSRSGGSTDTQYF
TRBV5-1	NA	CASSLALLGGLLDTQYF
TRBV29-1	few	CSVVQGSGANVLTF
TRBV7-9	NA	CASSKRTGGREQYF
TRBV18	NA	CASSPTSNRVSYEQYF
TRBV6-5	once	CASSYGQGETQYF
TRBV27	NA	CASSLLGQWSGPNYGYTF
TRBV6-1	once	CASSGISSGNTIYF
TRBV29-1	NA	CSVRKTVSLNTEAFF
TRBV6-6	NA	CASSYRGSTDTQYF
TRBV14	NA	CASSQDEASSTDTQYF
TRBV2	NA	CASSEKFLSNYGYTF
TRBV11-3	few	CASSLDPSTDTQYF
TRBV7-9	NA	CASSSQGASGNTIYF
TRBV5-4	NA	CASSSSRGGMHEQYF
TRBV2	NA	CASGARGYTF
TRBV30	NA	CAWRWPSTDTQYF
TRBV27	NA	CASRSPRQGAGGYTF
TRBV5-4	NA	CASSRDWEQFF
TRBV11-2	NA	CASSSGQGVTEAFF
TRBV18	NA	CASSPFVGQGLENTEAFF
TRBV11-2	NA	CASSLHETDTQYF
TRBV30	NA	CAWSVGGAGAGNTIYF
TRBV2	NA	CASSDSSGNTEAFF
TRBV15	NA	CATSSNRLALYNEQFF
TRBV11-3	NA	CASSLYSNQPQHF